These T cell receptor beta chains were read from a single sample in a study of cytomegalovirus exposure and HLA in healthy donors. Measured with immunoSEQ multiplex PCR; TCRdb has only the in-frame clones, and not every one. The table records more than 150,000 clones, approximately 84% of them present only once. Sequenced material: PBMCs. These receptors originate from a man aged 50 to 59 in good health and CMV-seronegative. The CDR3 runs from the conserved cysteine through the conserved F or W. Each record gives: V gene, D gene, clone size, J gene, CDR3 protein, CDR3 DNA. A D gene is named only where the DNA matches it firmly. The size field is filled for only some rows; it gives once, few, many or a size class.

>TRBV7-2|NA|NA|TRBJ1-3
CASSLDAGVDTIYF
TGTGCCAGCAGCCTGGACGCAGGGGTGGACACCATATATTTT
>TRBV7-9|TRBD2|NA|TRBJ2-1
CASSYLAEMGEQFF
TGTGCCAGCAGCTATCTAGCGGAGATGGGTGAGCAGTTCTTC
>TRBV6-5|TRBD2|NA|TRBJ2-2
CASSYSTSGDAGELFF
TGTGCCAGCAGTTACTCTACTAGCGGGGACGCCGGGGAGCTGTTTTTT
>TRBV2|NA|NA|TRBJ2-6
CASSRQGRGANVLTF
TGTGCCAGCAGTCGGCAGGGCCGAGGGGCCAACGTCCTGACTTTC
>TRBV6-1|TRBD1|NA|TRBJ2-7
CASHRDRGAYEQYF
TGTGCCTCACACCGGGACAGGGGAGCCTACGAGCAGTACTTC
>TRBV9|TRBD1|NA|TRBJ1-4
CASSGGDSRHEKLFF
TGTGCCAGCAGCGGAGGGGACAGCAGACATGAAAAACTGTTTTTT
>TRBV7-9|NA|NA|TRBJ1-4
CASSSRQPPTNEKLFF
TGTGCCAGCAGCTCGAGACAGCCGCCAACTAATGAAAAACTGTTTTTT
>TRBV6-6|NA|NA|TRBJ2-3
CASSSNRVRATDTQYF
TGTGCCAGCAGTTCCAACAGGGTAAGGGCGACAGATACGCAGTATTTT
>TRBV7-2|TRBD2|NA|TRBJ2-1
CASSTAGVNEQFF
TGTGCCAGCAGTACAGCGGGGGTCAATGAGCAGTTCTTC
>TRBV7-9|NA|NA|TRBJ1-6
CASSYGRETGSPLHF
TGTGCCAGCAGCTACGGACGGGAGACTGGTTCACCCCTCCACTTT
>TRBV5-1|TRBD1|few|TRBJ1-1
CASSFRVTTRDRWNTEAFF
TGCGCCAGCAGCTTCAGAGTCACAACCCGGGACAGATGGAACACTGAAGCTTTCTTT
>TRBV6-5|TRBD1|NA|TRBJ1-6
CASSSKTGQSPLHF
TGTGCCAGCAGTTCCAAGACAGGGCAGTCACCCCTCCACTTT
>TRBV6-1|NA|once|TRBJ1-2
CASSDRDIIKPGYTF
TGTGCCAGCAGTGACCGGGACATAATTAAACCTGGCTACACCTTC
>TRBV18|TRBD2|NA|TRBJ2-3
CASSPSFSGGASTDTQYF
TGTGCCAGCTCACCGTCCTTTAGCGGGGGGGCTAGCACAGATACGCAGTATTTT
>TRBV18|NA|NA|TRBJ2-6
CASSPRGTSAGANVLTF
TGTGCCAGCTCACCCAGGGGTACCTCGGCTGGGGCCAACGTCCTGACTTTC
>TRBV10-3|NA|NA|TRBJ2-1
CAISESSGRDEQFF
TGTGCCATCAGTGAGTCCTCAGGCAGGGATGAGCAGTTCTTC
>TRBV7-2|TRBD1|NA|TRBJ1-1
CASSPDRGRVSEAFF
TGTGCCAGCAGCCCTGACAGGGGCCGTGTCTCTGAAGCTTTCTTT
>TRBV6-6|TRBD2|once|TRBJ2-1
CASTPRGDAYNEQFF
TGTGCCAGCACTCCCCGGGGGGATGCGTACAATGAGCAGTTCTTC
>TRBV19|NA|NA|TRBJ1-5
CASSPDTQPQHF
TGTGCCAGTAGTCCTGACACTCAGCCCCAGCATTTT
>TRBV30|TRBD2|NA|TRBJ2-3
CAWSVSSGGGDTQYF
TGTGCCTGGAGTGTATCTAGCGGGGGGGGAGATACGCAGTATTTT
>TRBV7-2|TRBD2|NA|TRBJ2-3
CASSKLADTQYF
TGTGCCAGCAGCAAACTAGCGGATACGCAGTATTTT
>TRBV7-2|TRBD1|NA|TRBJ2-1
CASSLITGVLGNEQFF
TGTGCCAGCAGCTTAATAACAGGGGTCTTAGGAAATGAGCAGTTCTTC
>TRBV29-1|TRBD1|NA|TRBJ1-1
CSANPGQGNTEAFF
TGCAGCGCTAACCCGGGACAGGGGAACACTGAAGCTTTCTTT
>TRBV7-9|NA|NA|TRBJ2-1
CASSPAGSYNEQFF
TGTGCCAGCAGCCCGGCAGGGTCCTACAATGAGCAGTTCTTC
>TRBV6-1|TRBD1|NA|TRBJ1-2
CASSRTGGDTF
TGTGCCAGCAGTCGGACAGGGGGGGACACCTTC
>TRBV6-1|TRBD1|NA|TRBJ1-2
CASSVRGTGGAYGYTF
TGTGCCAGCAGTGTTAGGGGGACAGGGGGTGCCTATGGCTACACCTTC
>TRBV10-3|NA|once|TRBJ2-2
CAISEVGGSTGELFF
TGTGCCATCAGTGAGGTTGGAGGGAGCACCGGGGAGCTGTTTTTT
>TRBV10-3|TRBD1|once|TRBJ2-6
CAIGWDRALSGANVLTF
TGTGCCATCGGATGGGACAGGGCTCTCTCTGGGGCCAACGTCCTGACTTTC
>TRBV7-7|NA|few|TRBJ1-1
CASSPQEGLEAFF
TGTGCCAGCAGCCCGCAAGAGGGTCTTGAAGCTTTCTTT
>TRBV5-1|TRBD1|NA|TRBJ2-5
CASSVTGGGETQYF
TGCGCCAGCAGCGTTACAGGGGGCGGGGAGACCCAGTACTTC
>TRBV5-4|NA|few|TRBJ1-4
CASSLDGKLFF
TGTGCCAGCAGCTTGGACGGAAAACTGTTTTTT
>TRBV27|TRBD1|NA|TRBJ2-7
CASLSTGTAGSLYF
TGTGCCAGCTTATCGACAGGGACGGCAGGGAGTCTGTACTTC
>TRBV28|NA|NA|TRBJ2-7
CASSLSEHYEQYF
TGTGCCAGCAGTCTCTCAGAACACTACGAGCAGTACTTC
>TRBV2|TRBD1|NA|TRBJ1-5
CASNMGQGARNQPQHF
TGTGCCAGCAATATGGGACAGGGGGCGCGCAATCAGCCCCAGCATTTT
>TRBV11-3|NA|NA|TRBJ2-2
CASSSGLPTGELFF
TGTGCCAGCAGCTCGGGACTCCCCACCGGGGAGCTGTTTTTT
>TRBV18|NA|NA|TRBJ2-7
CASSLQGYEQYF
TGTGCCAGCTCACTTCAGGGCTACGAGCAGTACTTC
>TRBV4-1|TRBD1|once|TRBJ1-2
CASRARAGDRGYGYTF
TGCGCCAGCAGGGCAAGAGCAGGGGACAGGGGCTATGGCTACACCTTC
>TRBV2|TRBD1|once|TRBJ1-1
CASTSVAGTGNTEAFF
TGTGCCAGCACCTCAGTTGCCGGGACAGGGAACACTGAAGCTTTCTTT
>TRBV9|NA|NA|TRBJ2-6
CASTPQGGSGANVLTF
TGTGCCAGCACGCCGCAAGGAGGGTCTGGGGCCAACGTCCTGACTTTC
>TRBV5-8|NA|NA|TRBJ2-5
CASSLGDWEQYF
TGTGCCAGCAGCTTGGGGGACTGGGAGCAGTACTTC
>TRBV14|NA|NA|TRBJ2-5
CASSPHGQAGETQYF
TGTGCCAGCAGCCCCCATGGGCAGGCGGGAGAGACCCAGTACTTC